This TCR beta chain stems from a study of siplizumab effects on memory and regulatory T cells. Repertoires were generated with immunoSEQ multiplex PCR, while TCRdb's copy carries only in-frame clones and drops some. The table has around 95,000 clones, more than 90% seen once. About this clone itself: Its antigen is unknown.

V dropped 3 bases and J dropped 8 bases, with 13 bases sitting between them. Germline CDR1 is SQVTM and CDR2 is ANQGSEA. This CDR3 is built from 12 residues. Study findings and constraints: Naive T cells were seen as more diverse than memory cells and as major alloresponse contributors. Alloreactive clones mapping to unstimulated subsets formed only a minor fraction. Treg origin accounted for an average of 68.8% of mappable alloreactive CD4+ clones with siplizumab and less than 30% in controls.

The chain joins TRBV29-1 to TRBJ1-2; D gene uncertain. The sample taken for sequencing was CD4+ T cells sorted from blood. The clonotype comes from a human donor in good health. CDR3 protein: CSVDPTVGGYTF. In DNA, the CDR3 is TGCAGCGTTGACCCGACGGTGGGGGGCTACACCTTC.